The 10 T cell receptor beta chains presented below share a single source sample, sequenced in a study of T cells in Graves' hyperthyroidism and ophthalmopathy. Researchers amplified the TCR beta CDR3 regions from RNA transcripts. The primer set for the first-round RT-PCR of the TCR CDR3 was HTBI. One entry per CDR3 protein results from TCRdb running MiXCR on the multiplex PCR reads. The sample includes about 480,000 distinct CDR3 sequences, 14% of them seen just once. Material: blood. Receptors originate from a woman aged 18-29 years with Graves' hyperthyroidism.

This chain joins TRBV7-9 and TRBJ1-6; possible D gene TRBD1, 5 bases. Germline V gene lookup returns CDR1 SEHNR and CDR2 FQNEAQ (reference sequence). There are 12 residues in the CDR3. V dropped 2 bases and J dropped 12 bases, with 8 bases sitting between them. Here the CDR3 reads CASSLPQGPLHF. DNA for the CDR3: TGTGCCAGCAGCTTACCCCAGGGACCCCTCCACTTT.

This clonotype was counted ten times or more. The J gene is TRBJ1-4, the V gene TRBV20-1; D gene ambiguous. This CDR3 comprises 14 residues. V lost 1 base and J lost 7, with 13 bases in between. Germline V gene data show CDR1 as DFQATT and CDR2 as SNEGSKA (reference sequence). CDR3 nucleotide sequence: TGCAGTGCTAGAGTTTCGGGGATGATTGAAAAACTGTTTTTT. Its translation: CSARVSGMIEKLFF.

This clonotype was detected ten times or more. The genes are TRBV12-3 or TRBV12-4 and TRBJ2-1, with D perhaps matching TRBD2 (5 bases). There are 16 residues in the CDR3. Trimming pared 8 bases from V and 5 bases from J, leaving 22 bases between. The CDR3 here is CASAPSYPWGDNEQFF. In nucleotides, the CDR3 is TGTGCCAGCGCCCCATCATATCCGTGGGGAGACAATGAGCAGTTCTTC.

In this sample, this clonotype turned up a few times. The V call is TRBV5-6, the J call TRBJ1-1, with D possibly being TRBD1 (6 bases). This CDR3 has 15 amino acids. The V gene's germline CDR1 is SGHDT and CDR2 YYEEEE. V was trimmed by 2 bases and J by 3 bases, leaving 14 bases between them. The CDR3 DNA is TGTGCCAGCAGCTTCGAACAGGGAATGGACACTGAAGCTTTCTTT. Its translation: CASSFEQGMDTEAFF.

This clonotype was counted ten times or more. This chain joins TRBV10-2 and TRBJ2-2; D is perhaps TRBD1 or TRBD2 (5 bases each). The CDR3 covers 14 residues. Deletions cut 6 bases from V and 6 bases from J, with 14 bases between. CDR1 WSHSY and CDR2 SAAADI come from the germline V gene. The CDR3 region is CASRPGPMPGELFF. The CDR3 region has the DNA TGCGCCAGCAGGCCGGGACCTATGCCCGGGGAGCTGTTTTTT.

This clonotype was counted many times. The chain has TRBV2 and TRBJ1-5; 8 bases map to TRBD1. Germline CDR1 reads SNHLY; CDR2 reads FYNNEI. The CDR3 sequence is 15 residues long. J was trimmed by 2 bases and V by 7 bases; bases with no gene match: 7. The CDR3 DNA follows: TGTGCCAGCAAGTTCGACAGGGGTGGCAATCAGCCCCAGCATTTT. This translates into CASKFDRGGNQPQHF.

This clonotype was seen ten or more times. Here the CDR3 DNA reads TGCAGTGCTAGGGGGGACGACTACTCTGGAAACACCATATATTTT. Translation gives CSARGDDYSGNTIYF. The chain has TRBV20-1 and TRBJ1-3; perhaps TRBD1 as D (5 bases). Trimming removed 3 bases at V and 0 bases at J, with 12 bases between. The CDR3 loop spans 15 amino acids. The germline V gene has CDR1 DFQATT and CDR2 SNEGSKA (reference sequence).

This clonotype was seen ten or more times. J is TRBJ2-7 and V is TRBV6-1, with 10 positions matching TRBD1. The V segment lost 5 bases and the J segment 4 bases; nucleotides outside the gene matches: 5. Germline CDR1 and CDR2: MNHNS and SASEGT. The CDR3 is 14 amino acids. The CDR3 sequence: CASSRGQGEYEQYV. CDR3 sequence (DNA): TGTGCCAGCAGTCGCGGACAGGGGGAATACGAGCAGTACGTC.

This clonotype has at least ten counts. The chain joins TRBV7-8 to TRBJ2-1, with unresolved D. The germline V gene encodes CDR1 SGHVS and CDR2 FQNEAQ. V was cut by 4 bases and J by 9 bases, with 13 bases left in between. The CDR3 is made up of 13 amino acids. The CDR3 DNA reads as TGTGCCAGCAGCTCGATAGGGATAGGTGAGCAGTTCTTC. The encoded protein is CASSSIGIGEQFF. The whole variable domain, filled in from reference TRBV7-8 and TRBJ2-1, reads GAGVSQSPRYKVAKRGQDVALRCDPISGHVSLFWYQQALGQGPEFLTYFQNEAQLDKSGLPSDRFFAERPEGSVSTLKIQRTQQEDSAVYLCASSSIGIGEQFFGPGTRLTVL.

This clonotype appeared many times. The chain has TRBV20-1 and TRBJ2-7; 13 positions agree with TRBD2. Per germline, CDR1 DFQATT and CDR2 SNEGSKA (reference sequence). The CDR3 runs 16 residues. V shed 1 base, J shed 4 bases, and the junction held 7 bases outside the gene matches. CDR3 nucleotide sequence: TGCAGTGCTAGAGCCCCTGGACTAGCGGGAGTGTACGAGCAGTACTTC. This sequence encodes CSARAPGLAGVYEQYF.